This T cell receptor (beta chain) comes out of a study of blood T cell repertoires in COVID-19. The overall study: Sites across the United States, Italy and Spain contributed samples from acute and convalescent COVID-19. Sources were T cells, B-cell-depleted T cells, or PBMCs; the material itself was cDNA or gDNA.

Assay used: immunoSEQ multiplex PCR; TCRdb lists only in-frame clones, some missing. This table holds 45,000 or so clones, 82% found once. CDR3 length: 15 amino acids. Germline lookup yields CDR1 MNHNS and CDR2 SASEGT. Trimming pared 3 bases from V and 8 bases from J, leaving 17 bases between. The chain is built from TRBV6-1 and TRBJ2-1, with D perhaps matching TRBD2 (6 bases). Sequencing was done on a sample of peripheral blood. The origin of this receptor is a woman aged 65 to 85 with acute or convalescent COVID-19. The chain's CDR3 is CASSDGGFGRDEQFF. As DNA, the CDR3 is TGTGCCAGCAGTGACGGGGGTTTTGGCAGGGATGAGCAGTTCTTC.